This T cell receptor beta chain was captured in a study of blood T cell repertoires in COVID-19. V trimming: 4 bases; J trimming: 1 base; junction bases outside the gene matches: 4. Per germline, CDR1 KGHDR and CDR2 SFDVKD. CDR3 length: 16 amino acids. This table comes from immunoSEQ multiplex PCR, and its TCRdb copy is limited to in-frame clones, with some not included. The sample has around 230,000 clones, about 86% seen once; the top ten hold 3.3%. This receptor was taken from a woman aged 40 to 50 with acute COVID-19. The gene calls are TRBV24-1 and TRBJ2-2; 8 bases map to TRBD1. Sequenced sample: PBMCs or T cells enriched from blood (not recorded which). The CDR3 here is CATSDPTGVNTGELFF. Written as DNA, the CDR3 is TGTGCCACCAGTGACCCGACAGGGGTGAACACCGGGGAGCTGTTTTTT.